This TCR beta chain is from a study of CD8+ T cells in alopecia areata. Following RNA extraction, reverse transcription yielded cDNA that acted as the sequencing template. Generated by immunoSEQ multiplex PCR, the TCRdb table keeps only in-frame clones and is missing some. The profile covers 200,000 or so clones, with around two fifths appearing a single time and more than 0.4% taken by the ten largest. Indicated treatment: oral pan-JAK inhibitor, 5-10 mg twice daily. V dropped 2 bases and J dropped 13 bases, with 12 bases sitting between them. This CDR3 spans 13 amino acids. The germline CDR1 and CDR2 sequences are LNHDA and SQIVND (reference sequence).

The sample in question was CD4+ T cells sorted from blood, obtained between weeks 30 and 35, from a patient treated with tofacitinib. The J gene is TRBJ1-6, the V gene TRBV19, with a tentative D call TRBD1 (6 bases). The receptor was isolated from a human donor with alopecia areata. The CDR3 DNA reads TGTGCCAGTAGTATATCAGGGGTTTCCCCCCTCCACTTT. Amino acids: CASSISGVSPLHF.